Listed below are T cell receptor beta chains from one sample, sequenced in a study of identical twins. A single record per CDR3 protein comes from TCRdb applying MiXCR to the 5' RACE reads. The repertoire holds 200,000 to 300,000 distinct CDR3 sequences, roughly 7.5% seen once, with roughly 5% in the top ten. The sample also formed part of further work on yellow fever vaccine responses in identical twins.

What was sequenced was CD8+ T cells sorted from blood. Receptor source: a woman under 30 in good health. The CDR3 runs from the conserved cysteine through the conserved F or W. Each record gives: V gene, clone size, D gene, J gene, CDR3 protein, CDR3 DNA. The D gene is left open where the match is weak. Clone size is stated in some rows and not others, as once, few, many or a class when expanded.

v_gene: TRBV3-1
abundance: many
d_gene: -
j_gene: TRBJ2-1
CDR3aa: CASSQALYNEQFF
CDR3nt: TGTGCCAGCAGCCAAGCCCTGTACAATGAGCAGTTCTTC

v_gene: TRBV11-2
abundance: -
d_gene: -
j_gene: TRBJ1-1
CDR3aa: CASSPLFGGGGNEAFF
CDR3nt: TGTGCCAGCAGCCCCCTTTTTGGGGGCGGGGGGAATGAAGCTTTCTTT

v_gene: TRBV20-1
abundance: few
d_gene: -
j_gene: TRBJ1-2
CDR3aa: CSANNRDVRGYTF
CDR3nt: TGCAGTGCGAATAACAGGGATGTCAGGGGCTACACCTTC

v_gene: TRBV28
abundance: -
d_gene: -
j_gene: TRBJ2-3
CDR3aa: CASSFGRMTDTQYF
CDR3nt: TGTGCCAGCAGTTTCGGTAGGATGACAGATACGCAGTATTTT

v_gene: TRBV4-2
abundance: many
d_gene: -
j_gene: TRBJ2-7
CDR3aa: CASSQEAGFSSYEQYF
CDR3nt: TGTGCCAGCAGCCAAGAAGCGGGCTTCAGCTCCTACGAGCAGTACTTC

v_gene: TRBV7-9
abundance: few
d_gene: TRBD2
j_gene: TRBJ2-7
CDR3aa: CASKAGDYEQYF
CDR3nt: TGTGCCAGCAAAGCGGGAGACTACGAGCAGTACTTC

v_gene: TRBV9
abundance: -
d_gene: -
j_gene: TRBJ2-2
CDR3aa: CASSAKYSVAGELFF
CDR3nt: TGTGCCAGCAGCGCCAAATATTCCGTAGCCGGGGAGCTGTTTTTT

v_gene: TRBV12-3/TRBV12-4
abundance: few
d_gene: -
j_gene: TRBJ2-6
CDR3aa: CASSSPYVEGSDRSGANVLTF
CDR3nt: TGTGCCAGCAGTTCCCCTTATGTCGAGGGATCCGATAGATCTGGGGCCAACGTCCTGACTTTC

v_gene: TRBV4-1
abundance: many
d_gene: TRBD2
j_gene: TRBJ2-7
CDR3aa: CASSPTGTSGNEQYF
CDR3nt: TGCGCCAGCAGCCCTACCGGGACTAGCGGGAACGAGCAGTACTTC

v_gene: TRBV24-1
abundance: few
d_gene: -
j_gene: TRBJ2-2
CDR3aa: CATSVSVSGELFF
CDR3nt: TGTGCCACCAGTGTCTCAGTTTCCGGGGAGCTGTTTTTT

v_gene: TRBV7-7
abundance: few
d_gene: -
j_gene: TRBJ2-3
CDR3aa: CASSLYGASTDTQYF
CDR3nt: TGTGCCAGCAGCTTATATGGAGCTAGCACAGATACGCAGTATTTT

v_gene: TRBV2
abundance: many
d_gene: -
j_gene: TRBJ2-1
CDR3aa: CASRTGTYNEQFF
CDR3nt: TGTGCCAGCAGGACCGGGACTTACAATGAGCAGTTCTTC

v_gene: TRBV7-7
abundance: -
d_gene: TRBD2
j_gene: TRBJ2-2
CDR3aa: CASSLAASGGELFF
CDR3nt: TGTGCCAGCAGCTTAGCGGCTAGCGGCGGGGAGCTGTTTTTT

v_gene: TRBV12-3/TRBV12-4
abundance: many
d_gene: -
j_gene: TRBJ1-1
CDR3aa: CASSLEGGSEAFF
CDR3nt: TGTGCCAGCAGTTTAGAAGGGGGGTCTGAAGCTTTCTTT

v_gene: TRBV4-2
abundance: few
d_gene: TRBD1
j_gene: TRBJ2-1
CDR3aa: CASSQEGQGYEQFF
CDR3nt: TGTGCCAGCAGCCAAGAGGGACAGGGGTATGAGCAGTTCTTC

v_gene: TRBV20-1
abundance: -
d_gene: -
j_gene: TRBJ1-1
CDR3aa: CSAKGGGDTEAFF
CDR3nt: TGCAGTGCCAAGGGAGGGGGGGACACTGAAGCTTTCTTT

v_gene: TRBV28
abundance: -
d_gene: TRBD1
j_gene: TRBJ2-3
CDR3aa: CASSLLPGGQGPADTQYF
CDR3nt: TGTGCCAGCAGTTTACTTCCTGGTGGACAGGGACCCGCAGATACGCAGTATTTT

v_gene: TRBV24-1
abundance: few
d_gene: TRBD2
j_gene: TRBJ2-3
CDR3aa: CATSVGGGITDTQYF
CDR3nt: TGTGCCACCAGTGTGGGCGGGGGTATCACAGATACGCAGTATTTT

v_gene: TRBV20-1
abundance: -
d_gene: -
j_gene: TRBJ2-7
CDR3aa: CSARDLGGFYEQYF
CDR3nt: TGCAGTGCTAGAGATCTGGGGGGATTCTACGAGCAGTACTTC

v_gene: TRBV7-2
abundance: -
d_gene: -
j_gene: TRBJ2-1
CDR3aa: CASSLNRDRFF
CDR3nt: TGTGCCAGCAGCCTCAACAGGGACCGGTTCTTC

v_gene: TRBV28
abundance: few
d_gene: TRBD1
j_gene: TRBJ2-1
CDR3aa: CASSHPLQGLGYNEQFF
CDR3nt: TGTGCCAGCAGCCATCCCCTACAGGGGCTGGGATATAATGAGCAGTTCTTC

v_gene: TRBV27
abundance: -
d_gene: TRBD2
j_gene: TRBJ2-7
CDR3aa: CASSYNSGRPFYEQYF
CDR3nt: TGTGCCAGCAGCTACAATAGCGGGAGACCCTTCTACGAGCAGTACTTC

v_gene: TRBV15
abundance: few
d_gene: -
j_gene: TRBJ2-7
CDR3aa: CATSRDMDEQYF
CDR3nt: TGTGCCACCAGCAGAGATATGGACGAGCAGTACTTC

v_gene: TRBV28
abundance: -
d_gene: TRBD2
j_gene: TRBJ2-7
CDR3aa: CASSPTSVSYEQYF
CDR3nt: TGTGCCAGCAGTCCCACTAGCGTATCCTACGAGCAGTACTTC

v_gene: TRBV7-8
abundance: few
d_gene: TRBD2
j_gene: TRBJ2-2
CDR3aa: CASSFRRTSVPIGPGELFF
CDR3nt: TGTGCCAGCAGCTTCCGACGGACTAGCGTTCCCATTGGGCCCGGGGAGCTGTTTTTT

v_gene: TRBV27
abundance: many
d_gene: -
j_gene: TRBJ2-5
CDR3aa: CASRSLETQYF
CDR3nt: TGTGCCAGCAGATCATTGGAGACCCAGTACTTC

v_gene: TRBV24-1
abundance: many
d_gene: -
j_gene: TRBJ2-7
CDR3aa: CATSDDSFYEQYF
CDR3nt: TGTGCCACCAGTGATGACAGTTTCTACGAGCAGTACTTC

v_gene: TRBV27
abundance: few
d_gene: -
j_gene: TRBJ2-3
CDR3aa: CASKGSGDTQYF
CDR3nt: TGTGCCAGTAAGGGTAGTGGGGATACGCAGTATTTT

v_gene: TRBV12-3/TRBV12-4
abundance: many
d_gene: -
j_gene: TRBJ2-1
CDR3aa: CASMRGTYNEQFF
CDR3nt: TGTGCCAGCATGAGGGGAACCTACAATGAGCAGTTCTTC

v_gene: TRBV14
abundance: many
d_gene: -
j_gene: TRBJ2-5
CDR3aa: CASSQSLGRETQYF
CDR3nt: TGTGCCAGCAGCCAATCCCTAGGGAGGGAGACCCAGTACTTC

v_gene: TRBV12-3/TRBV12-4
abundance: many
d_gene: -
j_gene: TRBJ1-2
CDR3aa: CASSSLDSEGYGYTF
CDR3nt: TGTGCCAGCAGTTCCCTAGACAGTGAAGGCTATGGCTACACCTTC

v_gene: TRBV5-7
abundance: -
d_gene: -
j_gene: TRBJ2-7
CDR3aa: CASGFGVKYEQYF
CDR3nt: TGTGCCAGCGGCTTTGGGGTTAAGTACGAGCAGTACTTC

v_gene: TRBV29-1
abundance: many
d_gene: -
j_gene: TRBJ2-2
CDR3aa: CSVLGSVNTGELFF
CDR3nt: TGCAGCGTTCTGGGTAGCGTGAACACCGGGGAGCTGTTTTTT

v_gene: TRBV4-1
abundance: -
d_gene: -
j_gene: TRBJ2-5
CDR3aa: CASSQDKGRGAQETQYF
CDR3nt: TGCGCCAGCAGCCAAGATAAAGGCAGGGGAGCCCAAGAGACCCAGTACTTC

v_gene: TRBV28
abundance: -
d_gene: TRBD1
j_gene: TRBJ1-2
CDR3aa: CASSPESRDRDKDYGYTF
CDR3nt: TGTGCCAGCAGTCCAGAGTCCCGGGACAGGGATAAGGACTATGGCTACACCTTC

v_gene: TRBV21-1
abundance: many
d_gene: -
j_gene: TRBJ2-1
CDR3aa: CASRPSQDNEQFF
CDR3nt: TGTGCCAGCAGGCCTAGTCAAGACAATGAGCAGTTCTTC

v_gene: TRBV7-6
abundance: -
d_gene: TRBD2
j_gene: TRBJ2-4
CDR3aa: CASSPTRLAGDIQYF
CDR3nt: TGTGCCAGCAGCCCCACCCGACTAGCGGGTGACATTCAGTACTTC

v_gene: TRBV9
abundance: -
d_gene: -
j_gene: TRBJ2-2
CDR3aa: CASTPSANTGELFF
CDR3nt: TGTGCCAGCACCCCCAGTGCGAACACCGGGGAGCTGTTTTTT

v_gene: TRBV10-2
abundance: many
d_gene: TRBD2
j_gene: TRBJ2-1
CDR3aa: CASSVSGGYNEQFF
CDR3nt: TGCGCCAGCAGTGTTTCGGGGGGTTACAATGAGCAGTTCTTC

v_gene: TRBV6-1
abundance: -
d_gene: -
j_gene: TRBJ2-1
CDR3aa: CASLDYNEQFF
CDR3nt: TGTGCCAGCCTTGACTACAATGAGCAGTTCTTC

v_gene: TRBV12-3/TRBV12-4
abundance: few
d_gene: TRBD2
j_gene: TRBJ2-2
CDR3aa: CASSLTLAGGANTGELFF
CDR3nt: TGTGCCAGCAGTTTAACACTAGCGGGGGGGGCAAACACCGGGGAGCTGTTTTTT

v_gene: TRBV14
abundance: many
d_gene: TRBD1
j_gene: TRBJ2-1
CDR3aa: CASSQDMGQLVYNEQFF
CDR3nt: TGTGCCAGCAGCCAAGATATGGGACAGTTAGTCTACAATGAGCAGTTCTTC

v_gene: TRBV6-5
abundance: -
d_gene: -
j_gene: TRBJ2-2
CDR3aa: CASSYSMSTGFGGELFF
CDR3nt: TGTGCCAGCAGTTACTCGATGAGTACAGGTTTCGGAGGGGAGCTGTTTTTT

v_gene: TRBV27
abundance: -
d_gene: -
j_gene: TRBJ1-6
CDR3aa: CASSLGHSNNSPLHF
CDR3nt: TGTGCCAGCAGTTTAGGACATTCCAATAATTCACCCCTCCACTTT

v_gene: TRBV11-2
abundance: few
d_gene: -
j_gene: TRBJ2-2
CDR3aa: CASSLHDTGELFF
CDR3nt: TGTGCCAGCAGCTTACATGACACCGGGGAGCTGTTTTTT

v_gene: TRBV3-1
abundance: -
d_gene: -
j_gene: TRBJ2-2
CDR3aa: CATCQELPGTGELFF
CDR3nt: TGTGCCACCTGCCAAGAGCTCCCCGGGACCGGGGAGCTGTTTTTT

v_gene: TRBV21-1
abundance: many
d_gene: -
j_gene: TRBJ2-3
CDR3aa: CASSKARQEPTDTQYF
CDR3nt: TGTGCCAGCAGCAAAGCCAGACAGGAGCCCACAGATACGCAGTATTTT

v_gene: TRBV28
abundance: few
d_gene: TRBD2
j_gene: TRBJ2-7
CDR3aa: CASSTLAGVSVYEQYF
CDR3nt: TGTGCCAGCAGTACACTAGCGGGAGTTTCTGTTTACGAGCAGTACTTC

v_gene: TRBV12-3/TRBV12-4
abundance: many
d_gene: -
j_gene: TRBJ1-2
CDR3aa: CASTIGPGYTF
CDR3nt: TGTGCCAGCACCATAGGCCCTGGCTACACCTTC